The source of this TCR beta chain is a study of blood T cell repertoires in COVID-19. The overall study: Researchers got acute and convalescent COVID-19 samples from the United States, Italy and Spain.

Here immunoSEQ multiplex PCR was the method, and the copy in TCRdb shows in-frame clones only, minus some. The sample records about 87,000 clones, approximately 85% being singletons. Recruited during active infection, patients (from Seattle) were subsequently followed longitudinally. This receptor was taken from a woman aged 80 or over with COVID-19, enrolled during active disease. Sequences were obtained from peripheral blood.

The CDR3: CASSPLRASQPQHF. The DNA for the CDR3 is TGTGCCAGCTCACCTCTGAGGGCTAGTCAGCCCCAGCATTTT. The chain uses TRBV18 and TRBJ1-5, with D unclear. The V gene's germline CDR1 is KGHSH and CDR2 LQKENI. The CDR3 sequence is 14 residues long. Trimming removed 3 bases from V and 6 bases from J, with 12 bases in between.